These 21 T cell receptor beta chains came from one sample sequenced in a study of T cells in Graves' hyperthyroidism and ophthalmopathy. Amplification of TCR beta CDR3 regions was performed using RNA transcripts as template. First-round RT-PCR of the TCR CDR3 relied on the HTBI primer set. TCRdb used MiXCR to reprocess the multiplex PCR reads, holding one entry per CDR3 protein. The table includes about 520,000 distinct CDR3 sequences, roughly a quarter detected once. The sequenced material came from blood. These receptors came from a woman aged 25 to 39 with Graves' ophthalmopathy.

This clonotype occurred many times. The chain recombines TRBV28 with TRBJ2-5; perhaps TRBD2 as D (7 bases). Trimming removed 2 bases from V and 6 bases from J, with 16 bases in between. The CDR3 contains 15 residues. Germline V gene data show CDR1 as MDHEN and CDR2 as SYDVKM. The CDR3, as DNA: TGTGCCAGCAGTTTAGTGAAGGGGGGGTTGAAGACCCAGTACTTC. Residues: CASSLVKGGLKTQYF.

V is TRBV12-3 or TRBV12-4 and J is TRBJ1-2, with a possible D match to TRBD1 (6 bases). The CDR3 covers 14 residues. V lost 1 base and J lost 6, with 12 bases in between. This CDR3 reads CASSLVGGLDGYTF. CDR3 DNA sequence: TGTGCCAGCAGTTTAGTCGGGGGCTTGGATGGCTACACCTTC.

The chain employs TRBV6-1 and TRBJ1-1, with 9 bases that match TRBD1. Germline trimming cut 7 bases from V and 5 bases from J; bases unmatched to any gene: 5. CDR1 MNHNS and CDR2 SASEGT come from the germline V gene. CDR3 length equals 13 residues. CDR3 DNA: TGTGCCAGCACTGACAGGGGGTGGACTGAAGCTTTCTTT. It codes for CASTDRGWTEAFF.

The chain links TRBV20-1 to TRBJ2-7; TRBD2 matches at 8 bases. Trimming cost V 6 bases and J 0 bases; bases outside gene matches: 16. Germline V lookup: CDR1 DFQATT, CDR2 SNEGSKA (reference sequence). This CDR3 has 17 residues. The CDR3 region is CSAGVPGGRRSSYEQYF. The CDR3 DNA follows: TGCAGTGCGGGTGTACCGGGAGGGCGAAGGAGCTCCTACGAGCAGTACTTC.

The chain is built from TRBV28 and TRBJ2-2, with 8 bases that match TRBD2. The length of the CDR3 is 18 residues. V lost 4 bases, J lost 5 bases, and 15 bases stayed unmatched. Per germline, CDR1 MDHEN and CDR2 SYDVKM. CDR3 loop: CASSSTSKAGVWTGELFF. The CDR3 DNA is TGTGCCAGCAGTTCTACATCAAAAGCGGGAGTCTGGACCGGGGAGCTGTTTTTT. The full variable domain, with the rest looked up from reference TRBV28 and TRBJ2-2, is DVKVTQSSRYLVKRTGEKVFLECVQDMDHENMFWYRQDPGLGLRLIYFSYDVKMKEKGDIPEGYSVSREKKERFSLILESASTNQTSMYLCASSSTSKAGVWTGELFFGEGSRLTVL.

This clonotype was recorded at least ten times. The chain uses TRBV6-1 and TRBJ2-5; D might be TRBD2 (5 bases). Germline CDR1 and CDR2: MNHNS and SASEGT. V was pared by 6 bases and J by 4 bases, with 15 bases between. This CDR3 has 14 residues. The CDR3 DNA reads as TGTGCCAGCAGGAAGCCGGGATCGGGAGAGACCCAGTACTTC. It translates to CASRKPGSGETQYF.

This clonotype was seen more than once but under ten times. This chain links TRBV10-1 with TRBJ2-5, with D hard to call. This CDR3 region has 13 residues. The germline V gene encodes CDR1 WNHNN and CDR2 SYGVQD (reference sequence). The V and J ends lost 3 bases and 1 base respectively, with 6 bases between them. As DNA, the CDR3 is TGCGCCAGCAGTGAACAGCGCCAAGAGACCCAGTACTTC. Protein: CASSEQRQETQYF.

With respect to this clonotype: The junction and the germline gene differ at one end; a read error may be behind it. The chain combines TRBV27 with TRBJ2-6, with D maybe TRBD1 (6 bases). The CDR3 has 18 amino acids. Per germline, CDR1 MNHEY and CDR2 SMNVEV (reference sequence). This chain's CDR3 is CVSSFRGSRGSGANVLTF. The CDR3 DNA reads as TGTGTCAGCAGTTTTAGGGGGTCAAGAGGCTCTGGGGCCAACGTCCTGACTTTC.

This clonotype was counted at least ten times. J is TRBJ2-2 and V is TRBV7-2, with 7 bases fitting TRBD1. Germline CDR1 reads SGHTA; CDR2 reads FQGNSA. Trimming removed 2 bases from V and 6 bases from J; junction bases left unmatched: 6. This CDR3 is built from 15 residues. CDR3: CASSLFQGVAGELFF. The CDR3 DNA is TGTGCCAGCAGCTTATTCCAGGGGGTCGCCGGGGAGCTGTTTTTT.

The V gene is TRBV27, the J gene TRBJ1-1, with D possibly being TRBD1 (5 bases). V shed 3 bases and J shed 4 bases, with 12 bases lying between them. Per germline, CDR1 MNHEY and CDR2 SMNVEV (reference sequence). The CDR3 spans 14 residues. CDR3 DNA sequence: TGTGCCAGCAGTTTTACGCAGGGAGGCACTGAAGCTTTCTTT. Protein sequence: CASSFTQGGTEAFF.

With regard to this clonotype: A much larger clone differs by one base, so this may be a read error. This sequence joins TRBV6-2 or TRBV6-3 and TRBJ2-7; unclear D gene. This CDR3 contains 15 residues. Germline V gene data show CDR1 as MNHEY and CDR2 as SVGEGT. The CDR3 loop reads CASSPRADFSYEQCF. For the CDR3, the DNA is TGTGCCAGCAGCCCAAGGGCGGATTTCTCCTACGAGCAGTGCTTC.

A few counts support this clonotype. In DNA, the CDR3 is TGTGCCAGCAGTTACTTAGACAGGGAAGCTTTCTTT. The encoded protein is CASSYLDREAFF. The chain recombines TRBV6-5 with TRBJ1-1, with D tentatively TRBD1 (6 bases). The V and J ends lost 1 base and 8 bases respectively, with 8 bases between them. The CDR3 has 12 residues. CDR1 and CDR2 from the germline V gene are MNHEY and SVGAGI.

The CDR3 protein is CASSHPSGAGEYDEQYF. CDR3 nucleotide sequence: TGTGCCAGCAGCCACCCCTCCGGGGCAGGGGAGTACGACGAGCAGTACTTC. This chain uses TRBV11-2 with TRBJ2-7, with a tentative D call TRBD1 (6 bases). Trimming left V 5 bases short and J 5 bases short, with 25 bases between. CDR1 SGHAT and CDR2 FQNNGV come from the germline V gene. The CDR3 length is 17 residues.

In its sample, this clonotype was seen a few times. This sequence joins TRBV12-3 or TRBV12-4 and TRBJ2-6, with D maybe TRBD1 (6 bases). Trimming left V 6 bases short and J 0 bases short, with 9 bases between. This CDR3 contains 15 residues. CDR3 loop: CASRDRSSGANVLTF. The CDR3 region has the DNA TGTGCCAGCAGGGACAGAAGCTCTGGGGCCAACGTCCTGACTTTC.

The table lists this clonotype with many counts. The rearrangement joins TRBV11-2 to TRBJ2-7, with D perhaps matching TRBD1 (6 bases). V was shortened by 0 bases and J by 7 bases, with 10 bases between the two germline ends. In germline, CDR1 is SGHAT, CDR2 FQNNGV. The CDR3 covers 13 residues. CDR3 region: CASSLDSGVEQYF. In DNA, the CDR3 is TGTGCCAGCAGCTTAGACTCAGGGGTTGAGCAGTACTTC.

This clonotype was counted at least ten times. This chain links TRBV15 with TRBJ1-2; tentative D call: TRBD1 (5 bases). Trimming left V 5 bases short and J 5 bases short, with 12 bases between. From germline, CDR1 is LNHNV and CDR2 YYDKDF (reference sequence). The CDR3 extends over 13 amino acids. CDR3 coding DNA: TGTGCCACCAGCCGGGGGGGAAAGTATGGCTACACCTTC. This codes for CATSRGGKYGYTF.

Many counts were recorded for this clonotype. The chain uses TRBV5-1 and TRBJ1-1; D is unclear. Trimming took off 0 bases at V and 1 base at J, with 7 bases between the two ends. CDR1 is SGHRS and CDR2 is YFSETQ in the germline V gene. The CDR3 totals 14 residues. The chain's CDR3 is CASSLVPGNTEAFF. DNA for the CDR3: TGCGCCAGCAGCTTGGTCCCGGGGAACACTGAAGCTTTCTTT.

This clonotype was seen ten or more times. The CDR3 spells CASRAGLAGVGYEQYF. The CDR3 DNA is TGTGCCAGCAGGGCCGGACTAGCGGGGGTAGGCTACGAGCAGTACTTC. The chain couples TRBV12-3 or TRBV12-4 to TRBJ2-7, with 13 bases lining up with TRBD2. The CDR3 has 16 residues. Unmatched junction bases numbered 8, after V lost 6 bases and J lost 3 bases.

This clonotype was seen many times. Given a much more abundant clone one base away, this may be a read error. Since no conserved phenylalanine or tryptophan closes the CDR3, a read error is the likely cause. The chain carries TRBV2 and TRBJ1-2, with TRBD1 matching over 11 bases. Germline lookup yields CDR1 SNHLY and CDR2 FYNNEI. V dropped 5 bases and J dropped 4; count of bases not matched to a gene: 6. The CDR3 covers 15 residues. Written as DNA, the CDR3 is TGTGCCAGCAGTTCGGACAGGGGGCCTAGCTATGGCTACACCCTC. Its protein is CASSSDRGPSYGYTL.

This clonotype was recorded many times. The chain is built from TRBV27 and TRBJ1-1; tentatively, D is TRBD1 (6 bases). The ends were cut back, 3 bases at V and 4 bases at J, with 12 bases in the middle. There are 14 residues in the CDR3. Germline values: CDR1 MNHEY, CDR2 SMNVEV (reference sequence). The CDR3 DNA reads TGTGCCAGCAGTTTGTTTTGGACAGCCACTGAAGCTTTCTTT. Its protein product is CASSLFWTATEAFF.

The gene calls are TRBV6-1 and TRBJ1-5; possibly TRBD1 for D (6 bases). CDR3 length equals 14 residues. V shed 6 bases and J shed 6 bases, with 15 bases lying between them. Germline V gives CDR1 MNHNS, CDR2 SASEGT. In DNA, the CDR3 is TGTGCCAGCAGAGGTAACAGGGACATTCAGCCCCAGCATTTT. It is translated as CASRGNRDIQPQHF.